A single sample gave rise to the 29 T cell receptor beta chains below, sequenced in a study of beta chain features in type 1 diabetes. Investigators reverse transcribed all isolated RNA, so they sequenced expressed TCRB transcripts. TCRdb keeps only in-frame clones here, not all; method: immunoSEQ multiplex PCR. The sample records 250,000 or so clones, 68% being singletons. Sequencing used naive CD4+ T cells from blood. The source of these receptors is a young man in good health.

This sequence joins TRBV28 and TRBJ2-5; D may be TRBD2 (6 bases). The V gene's germline CDR1 is MDHEN and CDR2 SYDVKM. Trimming shortened V by 8 bases and J by 0 bases, and 7 bases separated the two germline ends. The CDR3 is 12 amino acids. Written as DNA, the CDR3 is TGTGCCAGCTTAGCGGACCAAGAGACCCAGTACTTC. This gives the protein CASLADQETQYF.

This clone appeared a few times. The V and J genes are TRBV5-1 and TRBJ2-5, with D unclear. The CDR3 length is 14 residues. Trimming cost V 5 bases and J 1 base, with 12 bases left between them. The V gene's germline CDR1 is SGHRS and CDR2 YFSETQ. The CDR3 DNA reads as TGCGCCAGCAGTCGCGAAAACCTCCAAGAGACCCAGTACTTC. Its protein is CASSRENLQETQYF.

Only a few counts were recorded for this clone. The chain employs TRBV28 and TRBJ1-5; the D is unclear. Deletions cut 10 bases from V and 9 bases from J, with 7 bases between. This CDR3 contains 9 residues. Germline lookup yields CDR1 MDHEN and CDR2 SYDVKM. The CDR3 region is CATSPPQHF. DNA for the CDR3: TGTGCCACCTCGCCGCCCCAGCATTTT. The full variable domain, rest sourced from reference TRBV28 and TRBJ1-5, is DVKVTQSSRYLVKRTGEKVFLECVQDMDHENMFWYRQDPGLGLRLIYFSYDVKMKEKGDIPEGYSVSREKKERFSLILESASTNQTSMYLCATSPPQHFGDGTRLSIL.

The chain uses TRBV15 and TRBJ2-1; D is undetermined. Trimming removed 5 bases from V and 6 bases from J, with 11 bases in between. Germline assignment: CDR1 LNHNV and CDR2 YYDKDF (reference sequence). The CDR3 totals 13 residues. CDR3 protein: CATSGSAGNEQFF. CDR3 in DNA: TGTGCCACCAGCGGGTCCGCTGGCAATGAGCAGTTCTTC.

This chain joins TRBV28 and TRBJ2-3; TRBD2 is a possible D gene (6 bases). CDR1 and CDR2 from the germline V gene are MDHEN and SYDVKM. This CDR3 comprises 16 residues. V lost 4 bases, J lost 3 bases, and 17 bases lay in between. The chain's CDR3 is CASSSTFGRGTDTQYF. The CDR3 DNA is TGTGCCAGCAGTTCCACGTTCGGTCGGGGGACAGATACGCAGTATTTT. The full variable domain, completed using reference TRBV28 and TRBJ2-3, is DVKVTQSSRYLVKRTGEKVFLECVQDMDHENMFWYRQDPGLGLRLIYFSYDVKMKEKGDIPEGYSVSREKKERFSLILESASTNQTSMYLCASSSTFGRGTDTQYFGPGTRLTVL.

The chain carries TRBV19 and TRBJ2-1, with 13 nucleotides matching TRBD2. This CDR3 contains 15 residues. Germline lookup yields CDR1 LNHDA and CDR2 SQIVND (reference sequence). V gave up 7 bases and J gave up 7 bases; unmatched junction bases: 7. The CDR3 nucleotides are TGTGCCAGTACCCGCCAGGGACTAGCGGGAAATGAGCAGTTCTTC. Translated: CASTRQGLAGNEQFF.

The V and J genes are TRBV7-8 and TRBJ2-1; no clear D gene. CDR1 is SGHVS and CDR2 is FQNEAQ in the germline V gene. Between the trimmed V and J ends, which lost 8 bases and 4 bases, there was a span of 12 bases. The CDR3 has 13 amino acids. This CDR3 is CASRRDGYNEQFF. CDR3 nucleotide sequence: TGTGCCAGCCGGCGTGACGGATACAATGAGCAGTTCTTC. The variable domain in full, completed from reference TRBV7-8 and TRBJ2-1, reads GAGVSQSPRYKVAKRGQDVALRCDPISGHVSLFWYQQALGQGPEFLTYFQNEAQLDKSGLPSDRFFAERPEGSVSTLKIQRTQQEDSAVYLCASRRDGYNEQFFGPGTRLTVL.

The chain is built from TRBV30 and TRBJ1-5; tentative D call: TRBD1 (6 bases). There are 14 residues in the CDR3. The germline gives CDR1 GTSNPN, CDR2 SVGIG (reference sequence). Trimming cost V 0 bases and J 7 bases, with 13 bases left between them. CDR3 in amino acids: CAWSVLGGNQPQHF. Here the CDR3 DNA reads TGTGCCTGGAGTGTACTAGGGGGGAACCAGCCCCAGCATTTT.

The gene calls are TRBV9 and TRBJ1-2; TRBD1 matches at 10 bases. The CDR3 covers 14 residues. V lost 4 bases, J lost 3 bases, and 3 bases stayed unmatched. Germline CDR1 SGDLS, CDR2 YYNGEE. The CDR3 protein is CASSLGTGDYGYTF. The DNA of the CDR3 is TGTGCCAGCAGCTTGGGGACAGGGGACTATGGCTACACCTTC.

The chain employs TRBV6-5 and TRBJ2-7; 10 bases fit TRBD1. The trim removed 2 bases at V and 3 bases at J, leaving 1 base unmatched. Germline CDR1 is MNHEY and CDR2 is SVGAGI. This CDR3 contains 14 residues. The CDR3 loop is CASSYRTGGYEQYF. CDR3 coding DNA: TGTGCCAGCAGTTACAGGACAGGGGGCTACGAGCAGTACTTC.

This clone has only a few counts. V usage is TRBV19 and J usage is TRBJ1-2; no reliable D call. V lost 1 base and J lost 4, with 13 bases in between. The CDR3 spans 15 residues. Germline values: CDR1 LNHDA, CDR2 SQIVND (reference sequence). CDR3 in amino acids: CASSIGERIGYGYTF. The CDR3 nucleotides are TGTGCCAGTAGTATAGGAGAGCGGATCGGCTATGGCTACACCTTC.

This clone was counted a single time. The chain links TRBV5-1 to TRBJ2-7, with D hard to call. The CDR3 has 11 residues. Looked up from germline, CDR1 is SGHRS and CDR2 is YFSETQ. Trimming stripped 5 bases from V and 4 bases from J, with 7 bases between. The CDR3 nucleotides read TGCGCCAGCAGTGGGGATTACGAGCAGTACTTC. Translation: CASSGDYEQYF.

This clone was seen a handful of times. J is TRBJ2-5 and V is TRBV29-1; D possibly corresponds to TRBD1 (6 bases). This CDR3 is built from 11 residues. Trimming shortened V by 7 bases and J by 5 bases, and 11 bases separated the two germline ends. In germline, CDR1 is SQVTM, CDR2 ANQGSEA. In DNA, the CDR3 is TGCAGCGCCGGGACATTCGAGACCCAGTACTTC. Protein sequence: CSAGTFETQYF.

This chain uses TRBV29-1 with TRBJ2-5, with D tentatively TRBD1 (5 bases). TRBJ2-7 matches the DNA end more closely, so the J call is doubtful. CDR1 is SQVTM, CDR2 ANQGSEA, per germline. There are 13 residues in the CDR3. Written as DNA, the CDR3 is TGCAGCGTTTATGGGCAGGGTGGTAACGAGCAGTACTTC. It yields the protein CSVYGQGGNEQYF.

This chain uses TRBV11-3 with TRBJ1-2, with no clear D. From germline, CDR1 is SGHNT and CDR2 YENEEA. Trimming cost V 4 bases and J 5 bases, with 14 bases left between them. The CDR3 extends over 14 amino acids. For the CDR3, the DNA is TGTGCCAGCAGCTCCCTAAGCCTAGATTATGGCTACACCTTC. It codes for CASSSLSLDYGYTF.

This sequence joins TRBV27 and TRBJ2-6; a possible D gene is TRBD1 (6 bases). V was pared by 5 bases and J by 0 bases, with 14 bases between. CDR3 length equals 17 residues. Germline lookup yields CDR1 MNHEY and CDR2 SMNVEV (reference sequence). The CDR3 spells CASSPRTDNSGANVLTF. The CDR3 bases are TGTGCCAGCAGTCCGAGGACAGACAACTCTGGGGCCAACGTCCTGACTTTC.

The chain uses TRBV30 and TRBJ2-1; D may correspond to TRBD1 or TRBD2 (5 bases each). Trimming left V 7 bases short and J 9 bases short, with 19 bases between. Germline CDR1 is GTSNPN and CDR2 is SVGIG (reference sequence). The CDR3 sequence is 13 residues long. Here the CDR3 DNA reads TGTGCCTTTCTCTCACCCCCCGGGGCTGAGCAGTTCTTC. Amino acids: CAFLSPPGAEQFF.

The V call is TRBV25-1, the J call TRBJ2-5, with D perhaps matching TRBD2 (5 bases). In germline, CDR1 is MGHDK, CDR2 SYGVNS. The ends were cut back, 2 bases at V and 7 bases at J, with 8 bases in the middle. The CDR3 totals 12 residues. The CDR3 loop reads CASSEVSGTQYF. The CDR3 region has the DNA TGTGCCAGCAGTGAAGTGAGCGGGACCCAGTACTTC.

The gene calls are TRBV11-2 and TRBJ2-5, with D perhaps assigned TRBD1 or TRBD2 (5 bases each). This CDR3 is built from 13 residues. CDR1 and CDR2 (germline): SGHAT, FQNNGV. With 6 bases removed from V and 4 bases from J, the gap between germline ends came to 12 bases. The CDR3 DNA reads as TGTGCCAGCAGGGGGGTTGACACAGAGACCCAGTACTTC. Residues: CASRGVDTETQYF.

The chain has TRBV30 and TRBJ1-5; 7 bases map to TRBD1. Germline CDR1 GTSNPN, CDR2 SVGIG (reference sequence). CDR3 length: 12 residues. With V trimmed by 4 bases and J by 9 bases, 6 bases remained unmatched. The CDR3, as DNA: TGTGCCTGGATGAGGGGGCGAGGGCCCCAGCATTTT. This translates into CAWMRGRGPQHF.

This clone has a single count. The rearrangement joins TRBV10-3 to TRBJ2-7; D is unclear. The V gene's germline CDR1 is ENHRY and CDR2 SYGVKD. The CDR3 consists of 13 residues. V lost 10 bases and J 1 base, leaving 14 bases between the germline ends. The CDR3 protein is CATLSTGSYEQYF. Here the CDR3 DNA reads TGTGCCACACTCTCGACTGGGTCCTACGAGCAGTACTTC.

The chain uses TRBV2 and TRBJ2-4; no reliable D call. V was trimmed by 5 bases and J by 0 bases, leaving 2 bases between them. The CDR3 has 12 residues. Germline V CDR1 and CDR2: SNHLY, FYNNEI. CDR3 loop: CASSLAKNIQYF. CDR3 sequence (DNA): TGTGCCAGCAGTCTAGCCAAAAACATTCAGTACTTC.

The chain joins TRBV7-9 to TRBJ2-5, with 11 bases that match TRBD2. This CDR3 has 13 residues. The V and J ends lost 8 bases and 8 bases, in that order; junction bases with no gene match: 7. CDR1 is SEHNR and CDR2 is FQNEAQ in the germline V gene (reference sequence). The CDR3 loop is CASVRLAGGTQYF. The CDR3, as DNA: TGTGCCAGCGTCCGGCTAGCGGGAGGAACCCAGTACTTC. The full variable domain, completed using reference TRBV7-9 and TRBJ2-5, is DTGVSQNPRHKITKRGQNVTFRCDPISEHNRLYWYRQTLGQGPEFLTYFQNEAQLEKSRLLSDRFSAERPKGSFSTLEIQRTEQGDSAMYLCASVRLAGGTQYFGPGTRLLVL.

The chain is built from TRBV30 and TRBJ2-2; weak D call: TRBD2 (5 bases). The CDR3 has 13 residues. Germline CDR1 is GTSNPN and CDR2 is SVGIG (reference sequence). V was shortened by 2 bases and J by 8 bases, with 12 bases between the two germline ends. The CDR3: CAWSPELVGELFF. The CDR3 nucleotides are TGTGCCTGGAGTCCCGAACTAGTAGGGGAGCTGTTTTTT.

The rearrangement joins TRBV29-1 to TRBJ2-4; the D gene is possibly TRBD2 (6 bases). Trimming removed 6 bases from V and 4 bases from J, with 13 bases in between. This CDR3 contains 13 residues. Germline V CDR1 and CDR2: SQVTM, ANQGSEA. The CDR3 coding sequence is TGCAGCGTGATGACTAGATTAAAAAACATTCAGTACTTC. Translating it yields CSVMTRLKNIQYF. Full variable domain (rest looked up from reference TRBV29-1 and TRBJ2-4): SAVISQKPSRDICQRGTSLTIQCQVDSQVTMMFWYRQQPGQSLTLIATANQGSEATYESGFVIDKFPISRPNLTFSTLTVSNMSPEDSSIYLCSVMTRLKNIQYFGAGTRLSVL.

V gene TRBV19 combines with J gene TRBJ1-1; D is unclear. The V end lost 8 bases, the J end lost 1 base, and 8 bases lay between the germline ends. The CDR3 is made up of 12 amino acids. In germline, CDR1 is LNHDA, CDR2 SQIVND (reference sequence). CDR3 DNA: TGTGCCAGTTTGCGGGGGAACACTGAAGCTTTCTTT. It specifies CASLRGNTEAFF.

The V and J genes are TRBV4-3 and TRBJ2-3, with 8 nucleotides matching TRBD1. Germline CDR1 reads LGHNA; CDR2 reads YSLEER. This CDR3 is built from 15 residues. With V trimmed by 4 bases and J by 6 bases, 9 bases remained unmatched. DNA for the CDR3: TGCGCCAGCAGCCCCTGGGGCAGGGGGCAGGATACGCAGTATTTT. Its translation is CASSPWGRGQDTQYF.

This clone was seen only a few times. This chain links TRBV28 with TRBJ2-4; D perhaps matches TRBD2 (6 bases). The length of the CDR3 is 16 residues. The germline gives CDR1 MDHEN, CDR2 SYDVKM. V lost 5 bases and J lost 0, with 14 bases in between. This CDR3 is CASSDLATLAKNIQYF. DNA of the CDR3: TGTGCCAGCAGTGACCTAGCGACACTAGCCAAAAACATTCAGTACTTC.

The chain links TRBV30 to TRBJ1-2; D gene uncertain. The CDR3 is 13 residues long. V shed 1 base and J shed 0 bases, with 6 bases lying between them. Germline V CDR1 and CDR2: GTSNPN, SVGIG (reference sequence). The DNA of the CDR3 is TGTGCCTGGAGTGAGGCAGCTAACTATGGCTACACCTTC. Amino acid sequence: CAWSEAANYGYTF.